Listed below are T cell receptor beta chains from one sample, sequenced in a study of shared clonotypes between healthy human individuals. Assay: immunoSEQ multiplex PCR; the TCRdb copy retains only in-frame clones and omits some. The top ten clones hold about 0.12% of a sample with hundreds of thousands of clones, approximately 96% of them seen once. The sequenced material came from naive CD8+ T cells sorted from blood. These receptors all come from a woman aged 25-40 years in good health. CDR3s include the opening cysteine and the closing phenylalanine or tryptophan. The D gene is left open where the match is weak. Clone size is given for some rows only: seen once, a few or many times, or a class if the clone is expanded.

v_gene,d_gene,abundance,j_gene,CDR3aa,CDR3nt
TRBV7-9,TRBD1,NA,TRBJ1-1,CASSSDRQSGGTEAFF,TGTGCCAGCAGCTCGGACAGGCAGTCCGGGGGCACTGAAGCTTTCTTT
TRBV30,NA,NA,TRBJ1-5,CAWSVLGLPQHF,TGTGCCTGGAGTGTACTTGGCCTACCCCAGCATTTT
TRBV13,NA,NA,TRBJ2-1,CASSFLVNEQFF,TGTGCCAGCAGCTTTCTCGTAAATGAGCAGTTCTTC
TRBV2,NA,NA,TRBJ2-7,CASSEGAGAEQYF,TGTGCCAGCAGTGAAGGGGCAGGGGCCGAGCAGTACTTC
TRBV2,NA,NA,TRBJ2-1,CASKAGSYNEQFF,TGTGCCAGCAAGGCGGGGTCCTACAATGAGCAGTTCTTC
TRBV5-6,TRBD2,NA,TRBJ2-7,CASSLSASGRAVNEQYF,TGTGCCAGCAGCTTGTCTGCTAGCGGGAGGGCCGTAAACGAGCAGTACTTC
TRBV14,TRBD2,NA,TRBJ2-7,CASSRGRAKEQYF,TGTGCCAGCAGCCGTGGGAGGGCAAAGGAGCAGTACTTC
TRBV28,NA,NA,TRBJ2-5,CASSLEKETQYF,TGTGCCAGCAGTTTAGAAAAAGAGACCCAGTACTTC
TRBV2,NA,once,TRBJ1-1,CASTTENTEAFF,TGTGCCAGCACGACAGAGAACACTGAAGCTTTCTTT
TRBV27,NA,NA,TRBJ1-4,CASSLIGGSVKLFF,TGTGCCAGCAGTTTAATAGGAGGTAGCGTAAAACTGTTTTTT
TRBV12-5,NA,NA,TRBJ2-1,CASGLVPPGYTSTYNEQFF,TGTGCTAGTGGTTTGGTACCCCCGGGATACACCTCTACCTACAATGAGCAGTTCTTC
TRBV5-6,NA,NA,TRBJ2-1,CASSLMAQLWQFF,TGTGCCAGCAGCTTGATGGCCCAGCTCTGGCAGTTCTTC
TRBV7-2,TRBD2,NA,TRBJ2-1,CASSPLGLAGEANNEQFF,TGTGCCAGCAGCCCCCTGGGACTAGCGGGAGAGGCTAACAATGAGCAGTTCTTC
TRBV19,NA,NA,TRBJ1-1,CASSTRGRTEAFF,TGTGCCAGTAGTACCAGGGGTAGAACTGAAGCTTTCTTT
TRBV19,NA,NA,TRBJ2-1,CASSIVAGTYNEQFF,TGTGCCAGTAGTATAGTCGCGGGGACCTACAATGAGCAGTTCTTC
TRBV27,NA,once,TRBJ2-7,CASRAGLNYEQYF,TGTGCCAGCAGAGCAGGGCTAAACTACGAGCAGTACTTC